The next 15 T cell receptor beta chains were all read from a single sample in a study of T cells in Graves' hyperthyroidism and ophthalmopathy. The TCR beta CDR3 regions underwent amplification using RNA transcripts as the source. HTBI primers were employed in a first-round RT-PCR of the TCR CDR3. TCRdb called the multiplex PCR reads again in MiXCR, with one record for every CDR3 protein. The sample shows roughly 200,000 distinct CDR3 sequences, around 19% of them seen only once. Sequences were obtained from blood. These receptors originate from a man in his forties with Graves' hyperthyroidism.

This clonotype was recorded many times. The chain joins TRBV15 to TRBJ1-6; 10 nucleotides line up with TRBD1. Losses at the gene ends were 3 bases for V and 8 bases for J; bases not matched to a gene: 4. The CDR3 is 15 residues long. Per the germline V gene, CDR1 is LNHNV and CDR2 is YYDKDF (reference sequence). CDR3 DNA: TGTGCCACCAGCAGTCCGGGACAGGGGCATTCACCCCTCCACTTT. This sequence encodes CATSSPGQGHSPLHF. Full variable domain (rest looked up from reference TRBV15 and TRBJ1-6): DAMVIQNPRYQVTQFGKPVTLSCSQTLNHNVMYWYQQKSSQAPKLLFHYYDKDFNNEADTPDNFQSRRPNTSFCFLDIRSPGLGDTAMYLCATSSPGQGHSPLHFGNGTRLTVT.

This chain connects TRBV7-3 to TRBJ2-1, with 14 bases matching TRBD2. Per the germline V gene, CDR1 is SGHTA and CDR2 is FQGTGA. V shed 5 bases, J shed 12 bases, and the junction held 3 bases outside the gene matches. This CDR3 is 13 amino acids long. The CDR3 sequence is CASSRLAGGLQFF. The CDR3 nucleotides are TGTGCCAGCAGCCGACTAGCGGGGGGGCTGCAGTTCTTC.

This clonotype has ten or more counts. This sequence joins TRBV28 and TRBJ1-4, with D uncertain. Germline values: CDR1 MDHEN, CDR2 SYDVKM. Trimming took off 8 bases at V and 5 bases at J, with 12 bases between the two ends. The CDR3 loop spans 13 amino acids. CDR3 protein: CASSEVNNEKLFF. CDR3 in DNA: TGTGCCAGCTCGGAGGTAAACAATGAAAAACTGTTTTTT.

This clonotype was observed at least ten times. The CDR3 loop is CASRVGQGGNSPLHF. CDR3 DNA sequence: TGTGCCAGCAGGGTCGGACAGGGAGGTAATTCACCCCTCCACTTT. The chain uses TRBV2 and TRBJ1-6; 8 bases fit TRBD1. The V gene end was trimmed by 6 bases and the J gene end by 6 bases; junction bases not matched to a gene: 7. Germline values: CDR1 SNHLY, CDR2 FYNNEI. This CDR3 region has 15 residues.

This clonotype came up many times. The CDR3 is CSARSGLAGTDTQYF. CDR3 in DNA: TGCAGTGCTAGATCGGGACTAGCGGGAACAGATACGCAGTATTTT. The chain couples TRBV20-1 to TRBJ2-3; the match to TRBD2 covers 13 bases. From germline, CDR1 is DFQATT and CDR2 SNEGSKA (reference sequence). V lost 2 bases to trimming and J lost 3 bases; unmatched junction nucleotides: 2. The CDR3 spans 15 residues.

In its sample, this clonotype was seen many times. V usage is TRBV7-9 and J usage is TRBJ2-3; the D gene is possibly TRBD2 (5 bases). V was clipped by 5 bases and J by 2 bases, with 11 bases between them. The germline gives CDR1 SEHNR, CDR2 FQNEAQ (reference sequence). CDR3 length equals 14 residues. For the CDR3, the DNA is TGTGCCAGCAGCCAAACCGGACTCACAGATACGCAGTATTTT. The encoded protein is CASSQTGLTDTQYF.

This clonotype was seen repeatedly, ten times or more. The V gene is TRBV18, the J gene TRBJ1-1; 8 nucleotides align to TRBD1. The germline V gene has CDR1 KGHSH and CDR2 LQKENI. This CDR3 comprises 14 residues. J lost 3 bases, V lost 6 bases, and 6 bases had no gene match. The CDR3 region has the DNA TGTGCCAGCTCCCCGAAGGGACAGGACACTGAAGCTTTCTTT. Protein product: CASSPKGQDTEAFF.

Many counts were recorded for this clonotype. The V call is TRBV12-3 or TRBV12-4, the J call TRBJ2-1; the match to TRBD2 covers 9 bases. The CDR3 has 16 amino acids. V gave up 5 bases and J gave up 4 bases; unmatched junction bases: 9. The CDR3 region is CASSPSSSGEYNEQFF. The CDR3 coding sequence is TGTGCCAGCAGTCCCTCCTCTAGCGGGGAGTACAATGAGCAGTTCTTC.

The chain is built from TRBV7-6 and TRBJ1-2; possible D gene TRBD1, 6 bases. V lost 1 base and J 12 bases, leaving 18 bases between the germline ends. Germline CDR1 SGHVS, CDR2 FNYEAQ. The CDR3 extends over 14 amino acids. In DNA, the CDR3 is TGTGCCAGCAGCTTAGGGAGTGAAGGGGGGGGTAACACCTTC. Its protein is CASSLGSEGGGNTF.

This clonotype was detected many times. The chain couples TRBV11-3 to TRBJ2-1; 7 bases map to TRBD1. Per germline, CDR1 SGHNT and CDR2 YENEEA. The CDR3 covers 13 residues. V gave up 1 base and J gave up 8 bases; unmatched junction bases: 2. CDR3 nucleotide sequence: TGTGCCAGCAGCTTAGTCGACAGGGATGAGCAGTTCTTC. Its translation: CASSLVDRDEQFF.

There are a few counts of this clonotype. The rearrangement uses TRBV7-9 and TRBJ1-1; 8 bases line up with TRBD1. The V gene end was trimmed by 1 base and the J gene end by 5 bases; junction bases not matched to a gene: 6. Germline CDR1 SEHNR, CDR2 FQNEAQ (reference sequence). The length of the CDR3 is 15 residues. CDR3 residues: CASSLDGRGRTEAFF. DNA for the CDR3: TGTGCCAGCAGCTTAGACGGCAGGGGGCGAACTGAAGCTTTCTTT.

This clonotype was counted at least ten times. The rearrangement uses TRBV7-2 and TRBJ2-3; D is uncertain. The CDR3 loop spans 14 amino acids. The V and J ends lost 1 base and 1 base respectively, with 6 bases between them. Germline V lookup: CDR1 SGHTA, CDR2 FQGNSA. The CDR3: CASSLVRGTDTQYF. The DNA of the CDR3 is TGTGCCAGCAGCTTAGTGCGTGGCACAGATACGCAGTATTTT.

This clonotype has a handful of counts. The rearrangement links TRBV19 to TRBJ2-3; possible D gene TRBD1, 6 bases. This CDR3 contains 14 residues. Germline CDR1 and CDR2: LNHDA and SQIVND (reference sequence). Trimming removed 4 bases at V and 2 bases at J, with 10 bases between. The CDR3 DNA is TGTGCCAGTAGTAGGAGACAGGTCACAGATACGCAGTATTTT. This encodes CASSRRQVTDTQYF. The full variable domain, in which reference TRBV19 and TRBJ2-3 provide the parts outside the CDR3, is DGGITQSPKYLFRKEGQNVTLSCEQNLNHDAMYWYRQDPGQGLRLIYYSQIVNDFQKGDIAEGYSVSREKKESFPLTVTSAQKNPTAFYLCASSRRQVTDTQYFGPGTRLTVL.

As to this clonotype: Given a much more abundant clone one base away, this may be a read error. The chain combines TRBV30 with TRBJ1-2; D is unclear. This CDR3 is 13 amino acids long. Germline values: CDR1 GTSNPN, CDR2 SVGIG (reference sequence). CDR3 nucleotides: TGTGCCCGGAGTTCGGGGTTTAGCGATGGCTACACCTTC. This sequence encodes CARSSGFSDGYTF.

The genes are TRBV19 and TRBJ1-1; D uncertain. CDR3 size: 14 residues. V was pared by 3 bases and J by 0 bases, with 8 bases between. CDR1 is LNHDA, CDR2 SQIVND, per germline (reference sequence). CDR3 in amino acids: CASSILELNTEAFF. DNA of the CDR3: TGTGCCAGTAGTATTCTGGAGTTGAACACTGAAGCTTTCTTT.